This TCR beta chain is drawn from a study of blood T cell repertoires in COVID-19. About the research overall: Some COVID-19 samples were acute and others convalescent; all came from the United States, Italy and Spain. PBMCs, B-cell-depleted T cells, or T cells were the source of the cDNA or gDNA that made up the material.

Original data processing: Reference gene primers were amplified, and this amplification served to estimate nucleated cell counts. TCRdb's copy holds only in-frame clones and misses some; the assay was immunoSEQ multiplex PCR. V and J calls and clone size are as listed in that table; D and trimming were resolved from the DNA. The sample carries about 140,000 clones, roughly 86% recorded once. This CDR3 is 18 amino acids long. CDR1 and CDR2 (germline): MNHEY, SMNVEV (reference sequence). The V end lost 2 bases, the J end lost 4 bases, and 22 bases lay between the germline ends. The gene calls are TRBV27 and TRBJ2-3, with D perhaps matching TRBD2 (5 bases). Sequenced: peripheral blood. This receptor was identified in a human donor in a cohort sampled during active COVID-19. The CDR3 DNA reads as TGTGCCAGCAGTTTACCCGGGGTCCTACACACACACGCAGATACGCAGTATTTT. Translating gives CASSLPGVLHTHADTQYF.